This is a list of T cell receptor beta chains from one sample in a study of cytomegalovirus exposure and HLA in healthy donors. The data were produced by immunoSEQ multiplex PCR, yet TCRdb's version contains in-frame clones alone and is incomplete. There are about 160,000 clones in the sample; around 80% occur only once, and 6.5% to 7.5% lies in the top ten. The sequencing sample was made of PBMCs. The receptors stem from a woman aged 25 to 39 in good health and CMV-seropositive. Each CDR3 is given with its conserved first and last residue. Fields, in order: V gene, D gene, clone size, J gene, CDR3 DNA, CDR3 protein. D genes are given only for firm matches. The listing skips clone size in some rows; elsewhere it reads once, few, many or a size class.

V: TRBV2
D: TRBD1
size: .
J: TRBJ2-2
DNA: TGTGCCAGCACCCGGGACAGGGAGACCGGGGAGCTGTTTTTT
CDR3: CASTRDRETGELFF

V: TRBV7-2
D: .
size: .
J: TRBJ2-7
DNA: TGTGCCAGCAGCTTAGAGCTGGCGGGGGCAGGGGAGCAGTACTTC
CDR3: CASSLELAGAGEQYF

V: TRBV2
D: .
size: .
J: TRBJ1-1
DNA: TGTGCCAGCAGCAAGAATGGGGGGGTGGGCACTGAAGCTTTCTTT
CDR3: CASSKNGGVGTEAFF

V: TRBV25-1
D: TRBD1
size: few
J: TRBJ1-1
DNA: TGTGCCAGCAGCGGGGGTTGGAGGGGGCGAGCTTTCTTT
CDR3: CASSGGWRGRAFF

V: TRBV27
D: .
size: .
J: TRBJ2-7
DNA: TGTGCCAGCAGTCATGGGACTGGGAACTACGAGCAGTACTTC
CDR3: CASSHGTGNYEQYF

V: TRBV6-5
D: .
size: .
J: TRBJ1-1
DNA: TGTGCCAGCAGATTCAGGGATAGCACTGAAGCTTTCTTT
CDR3: CASRFRDSTEAFF

V: TRBV12-5
D: .
size: .
J: TRBJ1-4
DNA: TGTGCTAGTGGTTTGGTAGTCGGGGGGGGCAGGGCGGAAAGAAAACTGTTTTTT
CDR3: CASGLVVGGGRAERKLFF

V: TRBV9
D: .
size: .
J: TRBJ1-2
DNA: TGTGCCAGCAGCGTAGCCCCGGGAGCACGCGCCTATGGCTACACCTTC
CDR3: CASSVAPGARAYGYTF

V: TRBV2
D: TRBD2
size: .
J: TRBJ2-1
DNA: TGTGCCAGCACTCAGACTAGCGGGGCACGTAATGAGCAGTTCTTC
CDR3: CASTQTSGARNEQFF

V: TRBV28
D: .
size: .
J: TRBJ1-6
DNA: TGTGCCAGCAGTCTGCCGGGACATTTAATAACCCTCTATAATTCACCCCTCCACTTT
CDR3: CASSLPGHLITLYNSPLHF

V: TRBV18
D: .
size: .
J: TRBJ2-1
DNA: TGTGCCAGCTCACCACCTCAGGGCGGAAGAGGCAATGAGCAGTTCTTC
CDR3: CASSPPQGGRGNEQFF

V: TRBV9
D: TRBD1
size: .
J: TRBJ2-7
DNA: TGTGCCAGCAGCGCCCGGGACAGCTCCTACGAGCAGTACTTC
CDR3: CASSARDSSYEQYF

V: TRBV27
D: .
size: .
J: TRBJ1-1
DNA: TGTGCCAGCAGTTTAATAGGGGGTAACACTGAAGCTTTCTTT
CDR3: CASSLIGGNTEAFF

V: TRBV7-9
D: .
size: .
J: TRBJ2-7
DNA: TGTGCCAGCAGCTTAGCGCTGGGGCAAGGGTACGAGCAGTACTTC
CDR3: CASSLALGQGYEQYF

V: TRBV7-2
D: .
size: .
J: TRBJ1-2
DNA: TGTGCCAGCACCCCGGGGAGGGGCTACACCTTC
CDR3: CASTPGRGYTF

V: TRBV7-3
D: .
size: .
J: TRBJ1-1
DNA: TGTGCCAGCAGCCGGGACATCAACACTGAAGCTTTCTTT
CDR3: CASSRDINTEAFF

V: TRBV29-1
D: .
size: once
J: TRBJ1-6
DNA: TGCAGCGTTAAGTATGGGCACGGGGGGGATTCACCCCTCCACTTT
CDR3: CSVKYGHGGDSPLHF

V: TRBV14
D: TRBD1
size: .
J: TRBJ2-7
DNA: TGTGCCAGCAGCCAATACAAAACCGGGACAGGATTTCAGTACTTC
CDR3: CASSQYKTGTGFQYF

V: TRBV2
D: .
size: .
J: TRBJ2-3
DNA: TGTGCCAGCAGTGCTGTATCCTTCACAGATACGCAGTATTTT
CDR3: CASSAVSFTDTQYF

V: TRBV7-9
D: .
size: .
J: TRBJ2-5
DNA: TGTGCCAGCAGCTCAGAGGGGGGGGAGACCCAGTACTTC
CDR3: CASSSEGGETQYF

V: TRBV5-1
D: TRBD1
size: .
J: TRBJ1-1
DNA: TGCGCCAGCAGCGTTGACAGGGGTGGGACTGAAGCTTTCTTT
CDR3: CASSVDRGGTEAFF

V: TRBV5-1
D: .
size: .
J: TRBJ2-7
DNA: TGCGCCAGCAGCTTGGCCGCGTCATCCGCGGCCTACGAGCAGTACTTC
CDR3: CASSLAASSAAYEQYF

V: TRBV7-2
D: TRBD1
size: .
J: TRBJ2-1
DNA: TGTGCCAGCAGCCCATCTTTGGGACAGACCTACAATGAGCAGTTCTTC
CDR3: CASSPSLGQTYNEQFF

V: TRBV9
D: .
size: .
J: TRBJ2-7
DNA: TGTGCCAGCAGCGAGGGCGGGGACCTCTACGAGCAGTACTTC
CDR3: CASSEGGDLYEQYF

V: TRBV10-3
D: .
size: .
J: TRBJ1-2
DNA: TGTGCCATCAGTGGAACAGGCAGTGGCTACACCTTC
CDR3: CAISGTGSGYTF

V: TRBV5-4
D: .
size: .
J: TRBJ1-2
DNA: TGTGCCAGCAGCCTCACGACAGGATACTATGGCTACACCTTC
CDR3: CASSLTTGYYGYTF

V: TRBV5-1
D: .
size: once
J: TRBJ2-5
DNA: TGCGCCAGCAGCTTGGGCCTCGGGACAAGCCAAGAGACCCAGTACTTC
CDR3: CASSLGLGTSQETQYF

V: TRBV9
D: TRBD1
size: few
J: TRBJ1-1
DNA: TGTGCCAGCAGCGCCCGGACAGGCACTGAAGCTTTCTTT
CDR3: CASSARTGTEAFF

V: TRBV6-1
D: .
size: .
J: TRBJ1-1
DNA: TGTGCCAGCAGTGAAGTCGGGGTGAACACTGAAGCTTTCTTT
CDR3: CASSEVGVNTEAFF

V: TRBV28
D: .
size: .
J: TRBJ1-1
DNA: TGTGCCAGCAGTTTGGGCGGTTCGGGAGAGACTGAAGCTTTCTTT
CDR3: CASSLGGSGETEAFF

V: TRBV5-5
D: TRBD1
size: .
J: TRBJ2-3
DNA: TGTGCCAGCAGCTTCCGGGACAGACTCACAGATACGCAGTATTTT
CDR3: CASSFRDRLTDTQYF

V: TRBV11-2
D: .
size: once
J: TRBJ2-7
DNA: TGTGCCAGCTCAGGCCCGCTATACGAGCAGTACTTC
CDR3: CASSGPLYEQYF

V: TRBV18
D: .
size: .
J: TRBJ2-5
DNA: TGTGCCAGCTCACAGGCGAGGTCTCAAGAGACCCAGTACTTC
CDR3: CASSQARSQETQYF

V: TRBV7-2
D: .
size: .
J: TRBJ2-7
DNA: TGTGCCAGCAGCTTAGTTGTTTTAGCGAACTACGAGCAGTACTTC
CDR3: CASSLVVLANYEQYF

V: TRBV9
D: TRBD2
size: .
J: TRBJ2-3
DNA: TGTGCCAGCAGCGCGGGACTAGCGGGGGCGTTAGATACGCAGTATTTT
CDR3: CASSAGLAGALDTQYF

V: TRBV28
D: TRBD1
size: once
J: TRBJ2-5
DNA: TGTGCCAGCAGTTTCTTAGGATCAGGGGGGACCCAGTACTTC
CDR3: CASSFLGSGGTQYF

V: TRBV4-2
D: TRBD1
size: few
J: TRBJ1-2
DNA: TGTGCCAGCAGCCAAGATCGGGACAGCTATGGCTACACCTTC
CDR3: CASSQDRDSYGYTF

V: TRBV10-2
D: .
size: .
J: TRBJ2-7
DNA: TGCGCCACCGCCGATCGACTATACGAGCAGTACTTC
CDR3: CATADRLYEQYF

V: TRBV11-2
D: TRBD2
size: few
J: TRBJ2-7
DNA: TGTGCCAGCAGCCTGTGGGGACTAGCGACGGGAGAGCAGTACTTC
CDR3: CASSLWGLATGEQYF

V: TRBV28
D: .
size: .
J: TRBJ1-4
DNA: TGTGCCAGCAGTTTCTCTGCAACTAATGAAAAACTGTTTTTT
CDR3: CASSFSATNEKLFF

V: TRBV11-1
D: TRBD2
size: .
J: TRBJ2-3
DNA: TGTGCCAGCAGCTCACGACTAGCGGGGAACACAGATACGCAGTATTTT
CDR3: CASSSRLAGNTDTQYF

V: TRBV2
D: TRBD1
size: .
J: TRBJ2-7
DNA: TGTGCCAGCAGGGACAGGGGGAACGAGCAGTACTTC
CDR3: CASRDRGNEQYF

V: TRBV10-3
D: TRBD1
size: .
J: TRBJ1-1
DNA: TGTGCCACGACCCTCCGTCAAGGGGGCCACACTGAAGCTTTCTTT
CDR3: CATTLRQGGHTEAFF

V: TRBV18
D: .
size: .
J: TRBJ2-5
DNA: TGTGCCAGCTCACTATTGGAGGGAAGTCTAGAGACCCAGTACTTC
CDR3: CASSLLEGSLETQYF

V: TRBV15
D: .
size: .
J: TRBJ1-2
DNA: TGTGCCACCAGCAGAGGGGGGCGTTGGGGCTACACCTTC
CDR3: CATSRGGRWGYTF

V: TRBV15
D: .
size: .
J: TRBJ2-7
DNA: TGTGCCACCAGCAGAGATCTCCTCTACGAGCAGTACTTC
CDR3: CATSRDLLYEQYF

V: TRBV5-4
D: .
size: .
J: TRBJ1-3
DNA: TGTGCCAGCAGCTTGGGACACGAAGGCTCTGGAAACACCATATATTTT
CDR3: CASSLGHEGSGNTIYF

V: TRBV9
D: TRBD2
size: .
J: TRBJ2-1
DNA: TGTGCCAGCAGCGTATTAGCGGGGGCCCAAAATCTCCTCACGTCCTACAATGAGCAGTTCTTC
CDR3: CASSVLAGAQNLLTSYNEQFF

V: TRBV5-1
D: TRBD1
size: .
J: TRBJ2-3
DNA: TGCGCCAGCAGCCAGAGGGGACAGGGTTCAGATACGCAGTATTTT
CDR3: CASSQRGQGSDTQYF

V: TRBV7-9
D: .
size: .
J: TRBJ1-2
DNA: TGTGCCAGCAGACAGAATTATGGCTACACCTTC
CDR3: CASRQNYGYTF

V: TRBV6-5
D: .
size: .
J: TRBJ1-4
DNA: TGTGCCAGCAGTTACGGTGGGAGGACTAATGAAAAACTGTTTTTT
CDR3: CASSYGGRTNEKLFF

V: TRBV28
D: TRBD1
size: .
J: TRBJ2-7
DNA: TGTGCCAGCAGCTCTACAGGGGCGGGCTACGAGCAGTACTTC
CDR3: CASSSTGAGYEQYF

V: TRBV6-1
D: .
size: .
J: TRBJ2-3
DNA: TGTGCCAGCAGTGAGGCCCACACCACAGATACGCAGTATTTT
CDR3: CASSEAHTTDTQYF

V: TRBV9
D: .
size: .
J: TRBJ2-3
DNA: TGTGCCAGCAGCGTAGGCGGCAACCCTACGCAGTATTTT
CDR3: CASSVGGNPTQYF

V: TRBV2
D: TRBD2
size: .
J: TRBJ2-1
DNA: TGTGCCAGCGCCCCAAGCCGGGGGGGAGGTCATCTACGCGGGAATGAGCAGTTCTTC
CDR3: CASAPSRGGGHLRGNEQFF